The table lists the clone carrying this T cell receptor beta chain with a count of one. The naive CD8 fraction comprised CD45RO-negative cells positively selected for CCR7 and excluded terminally differentiated effector memory CD45RA+ cells. The source of the sample is a study of shared clonotypes between healthy human individuals. Trimming left V 1 base short and J 3 bases short, with 16 bases between. Germline V gives CDR1 PRHDT, CDR2 FYEKMQ (reference sequence). The CDR3 totals 17 residues. TCRdb keeps only in-frame clones here, not all; method: immunoSEQ multiplex PCR. Of around 580,000 clones in the sample, 98% were seen once.

This rearrangement joins TRBV13 to TRBJ2-1, with a tentative D call TRBD1 (7 bases). The sequencing sample was made of naive CD8+ T cells sorted from blood. This clonotype was sampled from a man younger than 45 in good health. The CDR3 region is CASSLERRDRDYNEQFF. The CDR3 DNA follows: TGTGCCAGCAGCTTAGAGAGGCGGGACAGAGACTACAATGAGCAGTTCTTC.